The rows below give T cell receptor beta chains drawn from one sample of a study of chemoradiotherapy in HPV16-positive cancers. Method: immunoSEQ multiplex PCR; TCRdb's copy keeps in-frame clones and lacks some. This table has tens of thousands of clones, 86% appearing once. The material was blood, obtained from a patient who underwent chemoradiotherapy. All receptors come from a human donor with HPV-associated anogenital cancer. The CDR3 runs from the conserved cysteine through the conserved F or W. The D gene is left open where the match is weak. Part of the rows lack a size; the others show once, few, many or a class for expanded clones.

CDR3 length: 14
clone size: .
V gene: TRBV4-2
J gene: TRBJ2-7
D gene: TRBD1
CDR3 protein: CASSEGQGAREQYF
CDR3 DNA: TGTGCCAGCAGCGAAGGACAGGGGGCGAGGGAGCAGTACTTC

CDR3 length: 14
clone size: .
V gene: TRBV4-2
J gene: TRBJ2-3
D gene: TRBD2
CDR3 protein: CASSPGLASDTQYF
CDR3 DNA: TGTGCCAGCAGCCCGGGACTAGCTTCAGATACGCAGTATTTT

CDR3 length: 15
clone size: few
V gene: TRBV9
J gene: TRBJ1-2
D gene: .
CDR3 protein: CASSPKQTVYYGYTF
CDR3 DNA: TGTGCCAGCAGCCCCAAACAGACAGTTTACTATGGCTACACCTTC

CDR3 length: 17
clone size: .
V gene: TRBV10-1
J gene: TRBJ2-3
D gene: TRBD1
CDR3 protein: CASSESVGTGSTDTQYF
CDR3 DNA: TGCGCCAGCAGTGAGTCAGTGGGGACAGGTAGCACAGATACGCAGTATTTT

CDR3 length: 16
clone size: .
V gene: TRBV14
J gene: TRBJ2-7
D gene: .
CDR3 protein: CASSQGMRELSYEQYF
CDR3 DNA: TGTGCCAGCAGCCAAGGTATGAGGGAATTGAGCTACGAGCAGTACTTC

CDR3 length: 12
clone size: .
V gene: TRBV6-1
J gene: TRBJ2-7
D gene: .
CDR3 protein: CASRTEVYEQYF
CDR3 DNA: TGTGCCAGCAGGACGGAGGTTTACGAGCAGTACTTC

CDR3 length: 18
clone size: .
V gene: TRBV11-3
J gene: TRBJ2-2
D gene: TRBD2
CDR3 protein: CASSPRGGSGGSTGELFF
CDR3 DNA: TGTGCCAGCAGCCCAAGGGGTGGTAGCGGGGGATCGACCGGGGAGCTGTTTTTT

CDR3 length: 13
clone size: .
V gene: TRBV27
J gene: TRBJ2-5
D gene: .
CDR3 protein: CASSLNNQETQYF
CDR3 DNA: TGTGCCAGCAGTTTGAACAATCAAGAGACCCAGTACTTC

CDR3 length: 10
clone size: .
V gene: TRBV7-9
J gene: TRBJ2-5
D gene: .
CDR3 protein: CASDGETQYF
CDR3 DNA: TGTGCCAGCGACGGGGAGACCCAGTACTTC

CDR3 length: 18
clone size: .
V gene: TRBV9
J gene: TRBJ2-2
D gene: .
CDR3 protein: CASSVEPGAGLNTGELFF
CDR3 DNA: TGTGCCAGCAGCGTAGAGCCGGGGGCCGGCTTGAACACCGGGGAGCTGTTTTTT

CDR3 length: 15
clone size: .
V gene: TRBV6-1
J gene: TRBJ2-3
D gene: .
CDR3 protein: CASSELATSTDTQYF
CDR3 DNA: TGTGCCAGCAGTGAACTAGCGACTAGCACAGATACGCAGTATTTT

CDR3 length: 15
clone size: .
V gene: TRBV28
J gene: TRBJ1-2
D gene: .
CDR3 protein: CASRAAEGGNYGYTF
CDR3 DNA: TGTGCCAGCAGGGCGGCGGAGGGGGGTAACTATGGCTACACCTTC

CDR3 length: 15
clone size: .
V gene: TRBV5-4
J gene: TRBJ1-1
D gene: TRBD1
CDR3 protein: CASSYRTGKNTEAFF
CDR3 DNA: TGTGCCAGCAGCTATAGGACAGGAAAAAACACTGAAGCTTTCTTT

CDR3 length: 15
clone size: .
V gene: TRBV27
J gene: TRBJ1-6
D gene: .
CDR3 protein: CASSWDWEGNSPLHF
CDR3 DNA: TGTGCCAGCAGTTGGGACTGGGAGGGTAATTCACCCCTCCACTTT

CDR3 length: 14
clone size: .
V gene: TRBV14
J gene: TRBJ1-1
D gene: .
CDR3 protein: CASSNLQGLTEAFF
CDR3 DNA: TGTGCCAGCAGTAACTTACAGGGACTCACTGAAGCTTTCTTT

CDR3 length: 14
clone size: .
V gene: TRBV5-8
J gene: TRBJ1-1
D gene: TRBD1
CDR3 protein: CASSLHRGGTEAFF
CDR3 DNA: TGTGCCAGCAGCTTGCACAGGGGGGGGACTGAAGCTTTCTTT

CDR3 length: 17
clone size: .
V gene: TRBV10-3
J gene: TRBJ1-4
D gene: .
CDR3 protein: CAISESQGTSHTEKLFF
CDR3 DNA: TGTGCCATCAGTGAGTCTCAGGGGACATCTCATACCGAAAAACTGTTTTTT

CDR3 length: 15
clone size: .
V gene: TRBV5-1
J gene: TRBJ2-7
D gene: .
CDR3 protein: CASSPLGRADYEQYF
CDR3 DNA: TGCGCTAGCAGCCCCCTGGGTAGGGCTGACTACGAGCAGTACTTC

CDR3 length: 15
clone size: .
V gene: TRBV14
J gene: TRBJ2-7
D gene: .
CDR3 protein: CASSHTTGFPYEQYF
CDR3 DNA: TGTGCCAGCAGCCATACGACAGGATTCCCCTACGAGCAGTACTTC

CDR3 length: 11
clone size: .
V gene: TRBV20-1
J gene: TRBJ1-2
D gene: TRBD1
CDR3 protein: CSARPGGGYTF
CDR3 DNA: TGCAGTGCTAGGCCAGGGGGAGGCTACACCTTC

CDR3 length: 13
clone size: .
V gene: TRBV11-3
J gene: TRBJ1-6
D gene: .
CDR3 protein: CASRGAGELPLHF
CDR3 DNA: TGTGCCAGCAGGGGGGCGGGGGAGTTACCCCTCCACTTT

CDR3 length: 13
clone size: .
V gene: TRBV29-1
J gene: TRBJ2-1
D gene: .
CDR3 protein: CSVVATAHNEQFF
CDR3 DNA: TGCAGCGTTGTCGCGACAGCACACAATGAGCAGTTCTTC

CDR3 length: 14
clone size: .
V gene: TRBV11-2
J gene: TRBJ2-7
D gene: .
CDR3 protein: CASSLGTISYEQYF
CDR3 DNA: TGTGCCAGCAGCTTAGGAACGATTTCCTACGAGCAGTACTTC